The rows below give T cell receptor beta chains drawn from one sample of a study of shared clonotypes between healthy human individuals. The data were produced by immunoSEQ multiplex PCR, yet TCRdb's version contains in-frame clones alone and is incomplete. The table lists around 2.1 million clones, approximately 94% of them singletons, with 1.5% to 2% in the top ten. Sequenced sample: naive CD8+ T cells from PBMCs. The receptors were gathered from a man between 18 and 35 years old in good health. Some clones in this sample may be carry-over from other donors' samples. CDR3s include the opening cysteine and the closing phenylalanine or tryptophan. Each record gives: J gene, D gene, clone size, V gene, CDR3 DNA, CDR3 protein. A D gene is named only where the DNA matches it firmly. Size is stated for part of the rows, as once, few or many counts, or as a class when the clone is expanded.

J: TRBJ1-6
D: TRBD1
size: once
V: TRBV27
DNA: TGTGCCAGCAGGCTCGGGACAGGGGGCGGTTCACCCCTCCACTTT
CDR3: CASRLGTGGGSPLHF

J: TRBJ1-1
D: .
size: .
V: TRBV9
DNA: TGTGCCAGCAGCCCCCACCAGTACACTGAAGCTTTCTTT
CDR3: CASSPHQYTEAFF

J: TRBJ2-1
D: .
size: .
V: TRBV11-2
DNA: TGTGCCAGCAGCTTAGCTGGGGGAATTGGCCACAATGAGCAGTTCTTC
CDR3: CASSLAGGIGHNEQFF

J: TRBJ2-7
D: TRBD1
size: .
V: TRBV6-6
DNA: TGTGCCAGCAGCTCTCCACGGGACAGCTCCTACGAGCAGTACTTC
CDR3: CASSSPRDSSYEQYF

J: TRBJ1-2
D: .
size: .
V: TRBV25-1
DNA: TGTGCCAGCAGTGAACTTCAGGGGAACTATGGCTACACCTTC
CDR3: CASSELQGNYGYTF

J: TRBJ2-5
D: .
size: .
V: TRBV5-5
DNA: TGTGCCAGCAGCCCGGTGGGTTCCCAAGAGACCCAGTACTTC
CDR3: CASSPVGSQETQYF

J: TRBJ1-2
D: .
size: .
V: TRBV28
DNA: TGTGCCAGCAGGCTCACCTCGGTGCGGGACTATGGCTACACCTTC
CDR3: CASRLTSVRDYGYTF

J: TRBJ2-7
D: TRBD1
size: .
V: TRBV7-8
DNA: TGTGCCAGCAGCTGGGACAGGGGGAGAGGAGGGTCCGAGCAGTACTTC
CDR3: CASSWDRGRGGSEQYF

J: TRBJ2-1
D: .
size: .
V: TRBV6-5
DNA: TGTGCCAGCAGTTACTCGAGGGAGCCTTACAATGAGCAGTTCTTC
CDR3: CASSYSREPYNEQFF

J: TRBJ2-3
D: .
size: .
V: TRBV27
DNA: TGTGCCAGCAGTTTACAGGACCAAGCCACAGATACGCAGTATTTT
CDR3: CASSLQDQATDTQYF

J: TRBJ2-7
D: .
size: .
V: TRBV19
DNA: TGTGCCAGTAGTATAGGTTTGGGAGGTTACGAGCAGTACTTC
CDR3: CASSIGLGGYEQYF

J: TRBJ1-2
D: .
size: .
V: TRBV27
DNA: TGTGCCAGCAGTTTATTCGGGGGAGCTAACTATGGCTACACCTTC
CDR3: CASSLFGGANYGYTF

J: TRBJ1-1
D: .
size: once
V: TRBV11-3
DNA: TGTGCCAGCAGCGTCGCCCCTGGGGCTGAAGCTTTCTTT
CDR3: CASSVAPGAEAFF

J: TRBJ2-6
D: .
size: .
V: TRBV6-4
DNA: TGTGCCAGCAGTGACTCGAGAGTCAGAGGGGTCTCTGGGGCCAACGTCCTGACTTTC
CDR3: CASSDSRVRGVSGANVLTF

J: TRBJ1-2
D: .
size: .
V: TRBV18
DNA: TGTGCCAGCTCACCACCAGTTAGTGTCGCCCTGCAGTACACCTTC
CDR3: CASSPPVSVALQYTF

J: TRBJ2-7
D: .
size: .
V: TRBV7-9
DNA: TGTGCCAGCAGCTTAGGAGCGGGTTACGAGCAGTACTTC
CDR3: CASSLGAGYEQYF

J: TRBJ2-7
D: .
size: .
V: TRBV27
DNA: TGTGCCAGCAGTTCCGGCACCCCCTACGAGCAGTACTTC
CDR3: CASSSGTPYEQYF

J: TRBJ1-4
D: .
size: .
V: TRBV7-2
DNA: TGTGCCAGCAGCTTAGTTTTAGTCGGTGGCGCGAATGAAAAACTGTTTTTT
CDR3: CASSLVLVGGANEKLFF

J: TRBJ2-5
D: TRBD2
size: .
V: TRBV15
DNA: TGTGCCACCAGCAGAGACTCCGGGACTAGCGACCAAGAGACCCAGTACTTC
CDR3: CATSRDSGTSDQETQYF

J: TRBJ2-3
D: TRBD2
size: .
V: TRBV7-3
DNA: TGTGCCAGCAGCTCACTAGCGGGAGTCGATACGCAGTATTTT
CDR3: CASSSLAGVDTQYF

J: TRBJ1-2
D: TRBD1
size: .
V: TRBV18
DNA: TGTGCCAGCTCACCCGATAGGACAGGGGGCGCCGGCTACACCTTC
CDR3: CASSPDRTGGAGYTF

J: TRBJ1-5
D: .
size: .
V: TRBV28
DNA: TGTGCCAGCAGCCTACCTTTAGAGAGCAATCAGCCCCAGCATTTT
CDR3: CASSLPLESNQPQHF

J: TRBJ1-5
D: TRBD1
size: .
V: TRBV5-5
DNA: TGTGCCAGCAGCTTAGGACAGGGGGGTGGCGGTCAGCCCCAGCATTTT
CDR3: CASSLGQGGGGQPQHF

J: TRBJ2-2
D: .
size: .
V: TRBV6-1
DNA: TGTGCCAGCAGTGATTGGGCGCGATCGAACACCGGGGAGCTGTTTTTT
CDR3: CASSDWARSNTGELFF

J: TRBJ2-7
D: TRBD1
size: .
V: TRBV12-5
DNA: TGTGCTAGTGCTCAAGACAGGGGCTACGAGCAGTACTTC
CDR3: CASAQDRGYEQYF

J: TRBJ1-1
D: .
size: few
V: TRBV27
DNA: TGTGCCAGCAGTTTAGGGGGCAGCTACACTGAAGCTTTCTTT
CDR3: CASSLGGSYTEAFF

J: TRBJ1-2
D: .
size: .
V: TRBV9
DNA: TGTGCCAGCAGCTCGTCGGGACCCCTTAACTATGGCTACACCTTC
CDR3: CASSSSGPLNYGYTF

J: TRBJ2-3
D: TRBD2
size: .
V: TRBV27
DNA: TGTGCCAGCAGGTCTGAGCTAGCGGGAGGGCCACGGGGCACAGATACGCAGTATTTT
CDR3: CASRSELAGGPRGTDTQYF

J: TRBJ2-3
D: .
size: .
V: TRBV4-1
DNA: TGCGCCAGCAGCCAAATCGCTAGTGGCTCTAGCACAGATACGCAGTATTTT
CDR3: CASSQIASGSSTDTQYF

J: TRBJ2-5
D: .
size: .
V: TRBV19
DNA: TGTGCCAGTAGTATTGGTAGCGGTGCCCAAGAGACCCAGTACTTC
CDR3: CASSIGSGAQETQYF

J: TRBJ2-7
D: .
size: .
V: TRBV11-2
DNA: TGTGCCAGCAGCTGGAGCGGAGGCTCCTACGAGCAGTACTTC
CDR3: CASSWSGGSYEQYF

J: TRBJ1-5
D: .
size: .
V: TRBV27
DNA: TGTGCCAGCAGTTTGGGGAGCAATCAGCCCCAGCATTTT
CDR3: CASSLGSNQPQHF

J: TRBJ2-1
D: TRBD2
size: once
V: TRBV2
DNA: TGTGCCAGGCTAGGAGCGGGAGATGGCAATGAGCAGTTCTTC
CDR3: CARLGAGDGNEQFF

J: TRBJ1-2
D: .
size: .
V: TRBV5-1
DNA: TGCGCCAGCAGCTTGGTGAGGGCTGCTAACTATGGCTACACCTTC
CDR3: CASSLVRAANYGYTF

J: TRBJ2-7
D: TRBD2
size: .
V: TRBV7-6
DNA: TGTGCCAGCAGTTCCCCGGGACTAGGAAACGAGCAGTACTTC
CDR3: CASSSPGLGNEQYF

J: TRBJ1-2
D: .
size: .
V: TRBV30
DNA: TGTGCCTGGAGTGTAGGGAGATTCAACTATGGCTACACCTTC
CDR3: CAWSVGRFNYGYTF

J: TRBJ1-4
D: .
size: once
V: TRBV30
DNA: TGTGCCTGTACCAGGGCCACAACTAATGAAAAACTGTTTTTT
CDR3: CACTRATTNEKLFF

J: TRBJ1-1
D: TRBD1
size: .
V: TRBV9
DNA: TGTGCCAGCAGCACGACGGGACAGGGAGGCCCTGAAGCTTTCTTT
CDR3: CASSTTGQGGPEAFF

J: TRBJ1-2
D: .
size: .
V: TRBV5-1
DNA: TGCGCCAGCAGCCCTCGAAACGTACAAACGGGCTACACCTTC
CDR3: CASSPRNVQTGYTF

J: TRBJ2-7
D: .
size: .
V: TRBV4-1
DNA: TGCGCCAGCAGCCAAGTAGGCGGAGCCTACGAGCAGTACTTC
CDR3: CASSQVGGAYEQYF

J: TRBJ1-2
D: TRBD1
size: .
V: TRBV4-2
DNA: TGTGCCAGCAGCCAAGTAGTAACAGGGGGCGACTATGGCTACACCTTC
CDR3: CASSQVVTGGDYGYTF

J: TRBJ2-2
D: .
size: .
V: TRBV13
DNA: TGTGCCAGCAGCAATCGACAGAACACCGGGGAGCTGTTTTTT
CDR3: CASSNRQNTGELFF